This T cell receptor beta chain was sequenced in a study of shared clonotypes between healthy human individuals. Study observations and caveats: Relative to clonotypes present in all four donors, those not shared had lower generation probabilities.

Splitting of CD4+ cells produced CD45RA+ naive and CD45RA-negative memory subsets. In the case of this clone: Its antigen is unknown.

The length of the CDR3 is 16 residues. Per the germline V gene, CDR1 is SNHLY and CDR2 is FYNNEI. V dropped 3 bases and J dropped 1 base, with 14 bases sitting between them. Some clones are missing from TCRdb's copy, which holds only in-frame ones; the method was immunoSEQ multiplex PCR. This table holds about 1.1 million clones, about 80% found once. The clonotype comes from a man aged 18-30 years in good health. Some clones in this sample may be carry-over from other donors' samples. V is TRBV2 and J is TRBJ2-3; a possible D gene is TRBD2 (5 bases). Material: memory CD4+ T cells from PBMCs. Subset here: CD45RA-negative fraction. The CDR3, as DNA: TGTGCCAGCAGTGAGCTCGGCGGGCTTGGCACAGATACGCAGTATTTT. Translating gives CASSELGGLGTDTQYF.